The 4 T cell receptor beta chains below come from one sample, sequenced in a study of blood T cell repertoires in COVID-19. Produced via immunoSEQ multiplex PCR; TCRdb's table is partial and in-frame only. Of under 450,000 clones in the sample, about nine tenths were seen once. The source material was PBMCs or T cells enriched from blood (not recorded which). These receptors were obtained from a woman in her thirties or forties who had been exposed to COVID-19.

The chain combines TRBV29-1 with TRBJ2-7; maybe TRBD2 (7 bases). The V end was cut by 4 bases, the J end by 3 bases, with 16 bases between. CDR1 is SQVTM, CDR2 ANQGSEA, per germline. This CDR3 comprises 14 residues. The CDR3 DNA reads as TGCAGCGTTGGTCCCGGGGGGCGAGGCTACGAGCAGTACTTC. Translated: CSVGPGGRGYEQYF.

The V gene is TRBV13, the J gene TRBJ1-1; no clear D gene. The CDR3 length is 14 residues. The V end was cut by 5 bases, the J end by 0 bases, with 10 bases between. CDR1 and CDR2 from the germline V gene are PRHDT and FYEKMQ (reference sequence). Written as DNA, the CDR3 is TGTGCCAGCAGCCTCCGAGGCTTGAACACTGAAGCTTTCTTT. Its translation is CASSLRGLNTEAFF.

This clone was recorded once. The chain carries TRBV6-8 and TRBJ1-3; no firm D call. CDR1 is MNHGY, CDR2 SAAAGT, per germline. V gave up 5 bases and J gave up 4 bases, with 9 bases separating them. The CDR3 runs 13 residues. The CDR3 reads CASSLCSGNTIYF. In nucleotides, the CDR3 is TGTGCCAGCAGTCTCTGTTCGGGAAACACCATATATTTT.

This clone is a singleton in its sample. The same CDR3 is also encoded by other DNA sequences in this sample. The V call is TRBV18, the J call TRBJ1-2, with 8 bases lining up with TRBD1. CDR1 is KGHSH and CDR2 is LQKENI in the germline V gene. This CDR3 is 14 amino acids long. V shed 0 bases, J shed 5 bases, and the junction held 2 bases outside the gene matches. The CDR3 DNA reads TGTGCCAGCTCACCACCAACAGGGGGATATGGCTACACCTTC. Encoded protein: CASSPPTGGYGYTF.